This TCR beta chain was recorded in a study of blood T cells in healthy people across ages. The CDR3 has 13 amino acids. V dropped 5 bases and J dropped 7; count of bases not matched to a gene: 4. Germline CDR1 reads ENHRY; CDR2 reads SYGVKD. As to this clonotype: What it recognizes is unknown.

General study points: Strong correlation linked observed beta diversity and percent naive T cells.

Then a second PCR, running roughly 6 to 11 cycles, was carried out with a sample-barcoded 5' primer and a J-beta primer mix. TCRdb re-called the 5' RACE reads through MiXCR, storing one row per CDR3 protein. Of fewer than 800,000 distinct CDR3 sequences in the sample, 32% were seen once. The rearrangement links TRBV10-3 to TRBJ1-5; 8 bases map to TRBD1. The sequence derives from a woman of 80 years or more in good health. Sequencing was done on a sample of blood. The CDR3 region has the DNA TGTGCCATCAGTTCCGGGACAGGACAGCCCCAGCATTTT. Protein: CAISSGTGQPQHF.